The rows below give T cell receptor beta chains drawn from one sample of a study of graft-versus-host responses after intestinal transplantation. Assay used: immunoSEQ multiplex PCR; TCRdb lists only in-frame clones, some missing. The profile shows about 82,000 clones, roughly nine tenths of them singletons. These receptors have no identified antigens. Sequenced material: unstimulated CD4+ T cells sorted from spleen or lymph node cells, taken before intestinal transplant. The receptors stem from a human donor who received an intestinal transplant. CDR3s include the opening cysteine and the closing phenylalanine or tryptophan. D genes are given only for firm matches. Expanded clones get a size class; other rows say once, few or many, or leave the size out.

V gene: TRBV2; D gene: NA; clone size: NA; J gene: TRBJ1-6; CDR3 DNA: TGTGCCAGCAGTGCACTTGGTCCGGATTCACCCCTCCACTTT; CDR3 protein: CASSALGPDSPLHF
V gene: TRBV6-1; D gene: NA; clone size: NA; J gene: TRBJ1-2; CDR3 DNA: TGTGCCACCGGGCGGGGGACATCCCTCTATGGCTACACCTTC; CDR3 protein: CATGRGTSLYGYTF
V gene: TRBV5-6; D gene: TRBD1; clone size: NA; J gene: TRBJ1-5; CDR3 DNA: TGTGCCAGCAGCTCCCTACGGACAGGGGGAACGGGCAATCAGCCCCAGCATTTT; CDR3 protein: CASSSLRTGGTGNQPQHF
V gene: TRBV5-1; D gene: TRBD1; clone size: NA; J gene: TRBJ1-1; CDR3 DNA: TGCGCCAGCAGCTTGGAGGGGGCGCGGGGTGAAGCTTTCTTT; CDR3 protein: CASSLEGARGEAFF
V gene: TRBV25-1; D gene: NA; clone size: NA; J gene: TRBJ1-4; CDR3 DNA: TGTGCCAGCAGTGACCTCTTAAGTTTTAGCGGTGAAAAACTGTTTTTT; CDR3 protein: CASSDLLSFSGEKLFF
V gene: TRBV30; D gene: NA; clone size: once; J gene: TRBJ1-2; CDR3 DNA: TGTGCCCTTTCGACGGGGGGCTACACCTTC; CDR3 protein: CALSTGGYTF
V gene: TRBV18; D gene: NA; clone size: NA; J gene: TRBJ1-2; CDR3 DNA: TGTGCCAGCTCACCAATAAACCCAGGCGGGATAAGTGGCTACACCTTC; CDR3 protein: CASSPINPGGISGYTF
V gene: TRBV7-2; D gene: TRBD2; clone size: NA; J gene: TRBJ2-3; CDR3 DNA: TGTGCCAGCAGCTCGGCCCGACTAGCGGCTAGCACAGATACGCAGTATTTT; CDR3 protein: CASSSARLAASTDTQYF
V gene: TRBV7-2; D gene: TRBD2; clone size: NA; J gene: TRBJ2-7; CDR3 DNA: TGTGCCAGCAGCTTATCGGGGGGGCCCTACGAGCAGTACTTC; CDR3 protein: CASSLSGGPYEQYF
V gene: TRBV7-9; D gene: NA; clone size: NA; J gene: TRBJ2-5; CDR3 DNA: TGTGCCAGCAGCCCTCAGGCGACCTGGCAAGAGACCCAGTACTTC; CDR3 protein: CASSPQATWQETQYF
V gene: TRBV7-2; D gene: TRBD1; clone size: NA; J gene: TRBJ2-7; CDR3 DNA: TGTGCCAGCAGCTTAGGGGAGTATAGGACAGGTACCTACGAGCAGTACTTC; CDR3 protein: CASSLGEYRTGTYEQYF
V gene: TRBV19; D gene: TRBD2; clone size: NA; J gene: TRBJ2-3; CDR3 DNA: TGTGCCAGTAGTAGCCAGCGGGAGAGCACAGATACGCAGTATTTT; CDR3 protein: CASSSQRESTDTQYF
V gene: TRBV11-3; D gene: TRBD1; clone size: NA; J gene: TRBJ1-2; CDR3 DNA: TGTGCCAGCAGCTCCGGACAGGGTGGCGGCTACACCTTC; CDR3 protein: CASSSGQGGGYTF
V gene: TRBV2; D gene: TRBD1; clone size: NA; J gene: TRBJ2-5; CDR3 DNA: TGTGCCAGCAGTGAAGCCAACAGGGGGCGGGAGACCCAGTACTTC; CDR3 protein: CASSEANRGRETQYF
V gene: TRBV19; D gene: TRBD1; clone size: once; J gene: TRBJ1-5; CDR3 DNA: TGTGCCAGTAGTATTATCCATGACGACAGGGAGCCCCAGCATTTT; CDR3 protein: CASSIIHDDREPQHF
V gene: TRBV15; D gene: TRBD1; clone size: NA; J gene: TRBJ1-2; CDR3 DNA: TGTGCCACCAGCAGAATAAGGGAGGGACAGGACTATGGCTACACCTTC; CDR3 protein: CATSRIREGQDYGYTF
V gene: TRBV6-6; D gene: TRBD1; clone size: NA; J gene: TRBJ2-7; CDR3 DNA: TGTGCCAGCATGGGACAGGGACTCTACGAGCAGTACTTC; CDR3 protein: CASMGQGLYEQYF
V gene: TRBV29-1; D gene: TRBD1; clone size: NA; J gene: TRBJ2-6; CDR3 DNA: TGCAGCGTTGGGGGACAGGGGGGAAGTGGGGCCAACGTCCTGACTTTC; CDR3 protein: CSVGGQGGSGANVLTF
V gene: TRBV7-2; D gene: TRBD1; clone size: NA; J gene: TRBJ2-1; CDR3 DNA: TGTGCCAGCAGCCCAACAGGGGGCGCGATATCCTACAATGAGCAGTTCTTC; CDR3 protein: CASSPTGGAISYNEQFF
V gene: TRBV18; D gene: NA; clone size: NA; J gene: TRBJ1-1; CDR3 DNA: TGTGCCAGCTCACCCATTTCCCTCGACAGGAACACTGAAGCTTTCTTT; CDR3 protein: CASSPISLDRNTEAFF
V gene: TRBV29-1; D gene: TRBD2; clone size: NA; J gene: TRBJ2-5; CDR3 DNA: TGCAGCGCCGGTGTGGGACTAGCGGGGGGGCAGTACTTC; CDR3 protein: CSAGVGLAGGQYF
V gene: TRBV5-1; D gene: TRBD1; clone size: NA; J gene: TRBJ2-5; CDR3 DNA: TGCGCCAGCAGCTTGGGGGACAGGCGTCAAGAGACCCAGTACTTC; CDR3 protein: CASSLGDRRQETQYF